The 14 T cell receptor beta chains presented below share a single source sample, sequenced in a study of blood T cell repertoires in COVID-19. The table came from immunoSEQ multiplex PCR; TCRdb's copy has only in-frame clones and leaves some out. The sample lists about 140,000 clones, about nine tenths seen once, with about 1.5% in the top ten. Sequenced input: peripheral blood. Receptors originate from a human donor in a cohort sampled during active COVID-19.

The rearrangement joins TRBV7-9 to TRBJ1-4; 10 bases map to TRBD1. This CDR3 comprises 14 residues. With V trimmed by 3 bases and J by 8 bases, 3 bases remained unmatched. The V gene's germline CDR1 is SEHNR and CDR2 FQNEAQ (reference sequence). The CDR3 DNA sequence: TGTGCCAGCAGCTTGGACAGGGGGGTCGAAAAACTGTTTTTT. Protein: CASSLDRGVEKLFF. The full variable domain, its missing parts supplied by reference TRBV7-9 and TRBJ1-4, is DTGVSQNPRHKITKRGQNVTFRCDPISEHNRLYWYRQTLGQGPEFLTYFQNEAQLEKSRLLSDRFSAERPKGSFSTLEIQRTEQGDSAMYLCASSLDRGVEKLFFGSGTQLSVL.

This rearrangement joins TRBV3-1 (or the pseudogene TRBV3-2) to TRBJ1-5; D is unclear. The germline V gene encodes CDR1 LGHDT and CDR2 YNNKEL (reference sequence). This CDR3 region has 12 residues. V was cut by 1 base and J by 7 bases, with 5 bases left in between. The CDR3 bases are TGTGCCAGCAGCCAAGCTGGCCAGCCCCAGCATTTT. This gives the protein CASSQAGQPQHF.

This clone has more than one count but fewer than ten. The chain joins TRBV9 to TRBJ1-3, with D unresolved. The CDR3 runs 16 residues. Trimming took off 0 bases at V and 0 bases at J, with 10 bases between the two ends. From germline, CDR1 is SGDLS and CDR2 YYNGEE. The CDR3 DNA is TGTGCCAGCAGCGTAGACCAGGCTCTCTCTGGAAACACCATATATTTT. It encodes CASSVDQALSGNTIYF. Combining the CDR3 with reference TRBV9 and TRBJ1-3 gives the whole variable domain DSGVTQTPKHLITATGQRVTLRCSPRSGDLSVYWYQQSLDQGLQFLIQYYNGEERAKGNILERFSAQQFPDLHSELNLSSLELGDSALYFCASSVDQALSGNTIYFGEGSWLTVV.

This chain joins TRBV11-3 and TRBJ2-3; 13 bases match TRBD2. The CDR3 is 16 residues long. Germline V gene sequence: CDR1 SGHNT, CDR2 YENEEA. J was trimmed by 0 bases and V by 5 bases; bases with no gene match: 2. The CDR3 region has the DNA TGTGCCAGCAGCCCGGGACTAGCGGGGAGCACAGATACGCAGTATTTT. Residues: CASSPGLAGSTDTQYF.

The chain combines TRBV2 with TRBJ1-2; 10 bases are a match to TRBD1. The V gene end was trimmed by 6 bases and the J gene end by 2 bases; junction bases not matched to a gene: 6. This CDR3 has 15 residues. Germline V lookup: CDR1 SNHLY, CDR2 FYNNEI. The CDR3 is CASSLWDRGNYGYTF. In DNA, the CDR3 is TGTGCCAGCAGCTTATGGGACAGGGGCAACTATGGCTACACCTTC. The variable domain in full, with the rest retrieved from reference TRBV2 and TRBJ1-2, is EPEVTQTPSHQVTQMGQEVILRCVPISNHLYFYWYRQILGQKVEFLVSFYNNEISEKSEIFDDQFSVERPDGSNFTLKIRSTKLEDSAMYFCASSLWDRGNYGYTFGSGTRLTVV.

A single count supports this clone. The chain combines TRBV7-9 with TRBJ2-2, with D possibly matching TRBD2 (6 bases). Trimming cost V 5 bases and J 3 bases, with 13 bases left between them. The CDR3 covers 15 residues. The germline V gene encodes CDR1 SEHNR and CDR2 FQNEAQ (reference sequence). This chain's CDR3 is CASSLRGGDTGELFF. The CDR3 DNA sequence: TGTGCCAGCAGCCTCCGGGGCGGGGACACCGGGGAGCTGTTTTTT. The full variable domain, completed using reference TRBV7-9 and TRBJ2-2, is DTGVSQNPRHKITKRGQNVTFRCDPISEHNRLYWYRQTLGQGPEFLTYFQNEAQLEKSRLLSDRFSAERPKGSFSTLEIQRTEQGDSAMYLCASSLRGGDTGELFFGEGSRLTVL.

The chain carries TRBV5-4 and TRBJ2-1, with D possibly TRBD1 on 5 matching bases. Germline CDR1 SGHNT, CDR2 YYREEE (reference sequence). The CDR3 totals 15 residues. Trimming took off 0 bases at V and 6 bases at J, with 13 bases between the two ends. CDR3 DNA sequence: TGTGCCAGCAGCTTGGGCAGGGAAAAGATCAATGAGCAGTTCTTC. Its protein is CASSLGREKINEQFF.

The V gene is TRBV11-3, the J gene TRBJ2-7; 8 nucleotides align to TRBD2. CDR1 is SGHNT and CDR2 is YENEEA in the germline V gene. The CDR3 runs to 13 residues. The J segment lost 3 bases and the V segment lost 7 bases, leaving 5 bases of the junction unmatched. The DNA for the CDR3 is TGTGCCAGCATCCAAGCGGGGGACTACGAGCAGTACTTC. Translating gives CASIQAGDYEQYF.

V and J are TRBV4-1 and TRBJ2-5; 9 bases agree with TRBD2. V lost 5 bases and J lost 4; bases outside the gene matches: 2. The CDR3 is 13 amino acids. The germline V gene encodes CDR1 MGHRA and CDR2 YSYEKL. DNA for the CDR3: TGCGCCAGCAGCTTTAGCGGGGGAGAGACCCAGTACTTC. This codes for CASSFSGGETQYF.

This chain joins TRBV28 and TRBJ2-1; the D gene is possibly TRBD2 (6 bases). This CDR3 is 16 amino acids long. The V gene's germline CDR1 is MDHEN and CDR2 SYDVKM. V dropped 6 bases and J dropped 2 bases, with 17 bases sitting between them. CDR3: CASSLWVAATYNEQFF. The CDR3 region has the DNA TGTGCCAGCAGCCTCTGGGTAGCGGCAACCTACAATGAGCAGTTCTTC. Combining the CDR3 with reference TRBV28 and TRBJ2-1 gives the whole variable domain DVKVTQSSRYLVKRTGEKVFLECVQDMDHENMFWYRQDPGLGLRLIYFSYDVKMKEKGDIPEGYSVSREKKERFSLILESASTNQTSMYLCASSLWVAATYNEQFFGPGTRLTVL.

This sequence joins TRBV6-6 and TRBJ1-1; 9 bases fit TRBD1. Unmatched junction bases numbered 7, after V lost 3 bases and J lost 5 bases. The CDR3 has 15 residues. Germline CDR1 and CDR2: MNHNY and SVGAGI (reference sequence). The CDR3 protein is CASSYHTGGETEAFF. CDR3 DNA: TGTGCCAGCAGTTATCACACAGGGGGCGAAACTGAAGCTTTCTTT.

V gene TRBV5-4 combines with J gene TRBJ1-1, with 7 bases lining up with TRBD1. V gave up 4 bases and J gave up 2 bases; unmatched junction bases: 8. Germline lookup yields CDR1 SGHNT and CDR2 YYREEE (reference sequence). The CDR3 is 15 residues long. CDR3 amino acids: CASSPGGTVNTEAFF. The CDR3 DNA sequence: TGTGCCAGCAGCCCAGGAGGGACAGTAAACACTGAAGCTTTCTTT.

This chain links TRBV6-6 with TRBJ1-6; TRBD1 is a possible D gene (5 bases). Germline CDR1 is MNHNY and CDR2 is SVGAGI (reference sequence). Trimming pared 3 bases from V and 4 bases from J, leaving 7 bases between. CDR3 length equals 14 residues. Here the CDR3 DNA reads TGTGCCAGCAGTTATGACAGATATAATTCACCCCTCCACTTT. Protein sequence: CASSYDRYNSPLHF.

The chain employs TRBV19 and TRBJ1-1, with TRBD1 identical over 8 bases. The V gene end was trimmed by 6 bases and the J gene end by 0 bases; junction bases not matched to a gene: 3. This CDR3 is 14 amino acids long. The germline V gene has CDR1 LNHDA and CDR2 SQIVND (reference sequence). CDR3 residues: CASRDRVMNTEAFF. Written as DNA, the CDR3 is TGTGCCAGTAGGGACAGGGTGATGAACACTGAAGCTTTCTTT.